The entry that follows covers one TCR beta chain sequence. This sample was taken from a study of monozygotic twins with inflammatory bowel disease. Germline values: CDR1 DFQATT, CDR2 SNEGSKA (reference sequence). The CDR3 contains 13 residues. UMIs bearing a 6-nucleotide sample barcode were added through template switching. No DNA is given; TCRdb re-called the 5' RACE reads and lists each CDR3 protein once. The listing records approximately 160,000 distinct CDR3 sequences. Sequenced input: blood. The TCR comes from a human donor with ulcerative colitis or Crohn's disease, or a healthy co-twin of an affected twin (not recorded which). The V and J genes are TRBV20-1 and TRBJ1-1; TCRdb indicates TRBD1, and absent DNA this call remains unverified. CDR3 in amino acids: CSARAPGTQRIFF.